This T cell receptor (beta chain) was sequenced during a study of T cell responses to AZD1222 COVID-19 vaccine. Turning to the study itself: Analysis merged second doses at about 4 or about 12 weeks. Findings and limits, study-wide: Baseline testing showed seropositivity in only a handful of AZD1222 recipients. Distributed over spike, vaccine-associated CD4 TCRs predominated at 160-218 and 743-854. Females outnumbered males among donors, who were mostly white British; clonal diversity was possibly underestimated.

Worth noting for this clone: Its antigen is unidentified.

The CDR3 is made up of 13 amino acids. With 5 bases removed from V and 4 bases from J, the gap between germline ends came to 11 bases. Germline CDR1 SEHNR, CDR2 FQNEAQ (reference sequence). Assay: immunoSEQ multiplex PCR; the TCRdb copy retains only in-frame clones and omits some. Of 150,000 to 200,000 clones in the sample, 80% to 90% were seen once. This receptor was identified in an adult in good health. V usage is TRBV7-9 and J usage is TRBJ1-1; a weak D match, TRBD1 (6 bases). Here the sequenced sample was peripheral blood, taken on day 0 of AZD1222 vaccination. CDR3 DNA sequence: TGTGCCAGCAGCCAACAGGGTAGCACTGAAGCTTTCTTT. This gives the protein CASSQQGSTEAFF.